This TCR beta chain is drawn from a study of blood T cell repertoires in COVID-19. Study-level information: PBMCs, B-cell-depleted T cells, or T cells were the source of the cDNA or gDNA that made up the material.

Here immunoSEQ multiplex PCR was the method, and the copy in TCRdb shows in-frame clones only, minus some. The data contain approximately 200,000 clones, roughly 90% of them singletons. Trimming removed 6 bases from V and 4 bases from J, with 10 bases in between. This CDR3 comprises 13 residues. Germline CDR1 and CDR2: KGHSH and LQKENI. V is TRBV18 and J is TRBJ1-5; D perhaps matches TRBD1 (6 bases). The receptor's source is a woman between 25 and 40 years old who had recovered from COVID-19. What was sequenced was PBMCs or T cells enriched from blood (not recorded which). CDR3 residues: CASSHDRNQPQHF. CDR3 nucleotides: TGTGCCAGCTCTCATGACAGGAATCAGCCCCAGCATTTT.